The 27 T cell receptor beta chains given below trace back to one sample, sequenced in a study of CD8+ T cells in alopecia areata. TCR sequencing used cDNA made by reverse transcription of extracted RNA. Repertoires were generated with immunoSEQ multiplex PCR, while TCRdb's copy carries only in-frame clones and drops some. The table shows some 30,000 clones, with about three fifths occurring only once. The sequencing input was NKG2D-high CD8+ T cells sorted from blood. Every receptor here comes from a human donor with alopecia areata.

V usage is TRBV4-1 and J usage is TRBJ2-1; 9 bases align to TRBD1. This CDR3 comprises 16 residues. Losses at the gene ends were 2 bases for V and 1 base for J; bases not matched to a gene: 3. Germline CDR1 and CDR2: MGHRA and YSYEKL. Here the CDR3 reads CASSQMGQGSYNEQFF. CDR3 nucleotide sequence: TGCGCCAGCAGCCAAATGGGACAGGGATCCTACAATGAGCAGTTCTTC.

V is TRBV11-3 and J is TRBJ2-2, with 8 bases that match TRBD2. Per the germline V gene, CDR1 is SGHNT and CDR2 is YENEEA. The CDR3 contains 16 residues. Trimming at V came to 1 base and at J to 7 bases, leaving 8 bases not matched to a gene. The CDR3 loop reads CASSLGGSGISGELFF. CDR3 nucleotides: TGTGCCAGCAGCTTAGGTGGTAGCGGGATAAGCGGGGAGCTGTTTTTT.

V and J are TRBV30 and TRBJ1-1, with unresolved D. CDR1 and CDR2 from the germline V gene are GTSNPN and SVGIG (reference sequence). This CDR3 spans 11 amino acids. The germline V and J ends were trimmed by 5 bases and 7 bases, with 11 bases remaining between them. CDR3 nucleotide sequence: TGTGCCTGGGCTACATCCTTTGAAGCTTTCTTT. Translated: CAWATSFEAFF. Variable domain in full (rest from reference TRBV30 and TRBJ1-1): SQTIHQWPATLVQPVGSPLSLECTVEGTSNPNLYWYRQAAGRGLQLLFYSVGIGQISSEVPQNLSASRPQDRQFILSSKKLLLSDSGFYLCAWATSFEAFFGQGTRLTVV.

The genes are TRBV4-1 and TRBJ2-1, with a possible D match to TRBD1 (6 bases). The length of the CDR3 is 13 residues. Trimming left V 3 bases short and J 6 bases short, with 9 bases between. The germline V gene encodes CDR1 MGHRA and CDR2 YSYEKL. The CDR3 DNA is TGCGCCAGCAGCCAGTACAGGGTCAATGAGCAGTTCTTC. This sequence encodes CASSQYRVNEQFF.

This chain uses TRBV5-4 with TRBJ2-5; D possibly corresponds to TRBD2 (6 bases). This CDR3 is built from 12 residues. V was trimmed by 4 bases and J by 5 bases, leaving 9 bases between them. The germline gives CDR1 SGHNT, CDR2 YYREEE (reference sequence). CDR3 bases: TGTGCCAGCAGCCTGGGGAGGGAGACCCAGTACTTC. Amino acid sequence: CASSLGRETQYF.

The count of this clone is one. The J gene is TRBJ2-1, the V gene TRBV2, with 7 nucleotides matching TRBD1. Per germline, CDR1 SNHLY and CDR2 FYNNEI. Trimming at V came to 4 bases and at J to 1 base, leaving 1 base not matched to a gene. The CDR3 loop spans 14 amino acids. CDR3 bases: TGTGCCAGCAGTGCGGGACAGTCCTACAATGAGCAGTTCTTC. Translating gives CASSAGQSYNEQFF.

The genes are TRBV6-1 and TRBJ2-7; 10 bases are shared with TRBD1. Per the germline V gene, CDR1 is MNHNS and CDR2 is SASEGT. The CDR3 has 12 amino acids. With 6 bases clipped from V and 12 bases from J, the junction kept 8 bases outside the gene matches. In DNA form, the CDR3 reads TGTGCCAGCAGGGAGACAGGGGGCTACCTGTACTTC. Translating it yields CASRETGGYLYF.

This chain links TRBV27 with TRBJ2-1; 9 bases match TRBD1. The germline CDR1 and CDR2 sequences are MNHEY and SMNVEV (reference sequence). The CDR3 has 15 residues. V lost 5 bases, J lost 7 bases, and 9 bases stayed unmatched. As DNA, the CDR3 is TGTGCCAGCAGTCCCACCGGGACAGGGTTTAATGAGCAGTTCTTC. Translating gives CASSPTGTGFNEQFF.

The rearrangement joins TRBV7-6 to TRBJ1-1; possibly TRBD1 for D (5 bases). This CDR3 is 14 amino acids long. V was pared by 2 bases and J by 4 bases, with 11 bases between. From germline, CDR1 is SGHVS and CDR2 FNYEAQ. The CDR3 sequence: CASSLSGYGTEAFF. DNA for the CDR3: TGTGCCAGCAGCTTATCAGGGTACGGCACTGAAGCTTTCTTT.

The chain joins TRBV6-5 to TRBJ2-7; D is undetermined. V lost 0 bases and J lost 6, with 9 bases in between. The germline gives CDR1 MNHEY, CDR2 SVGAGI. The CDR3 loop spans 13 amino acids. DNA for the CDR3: TGTGCCAGCAGTTACTCTTCGTCCGTCGAGCAGTACTTC. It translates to CASSYSSSVEQYF.

The DNA of the CDR3 is TGTGCCACCAGCAGAGATGACAGGGTCATCGAGCAGTACTTC. Protein: CATSRDDRVIEQYF. The chain has TRBV15 and TRBJ2-7, with 7 bases identical to TRBD1. V lost 0 bases and J lost 6; bases outside the gene matches: 5. This CDR3 has 14 amino acids. Germline V gives CDR1 LNHNV, CDR2 YYDKDF (reference sequence).

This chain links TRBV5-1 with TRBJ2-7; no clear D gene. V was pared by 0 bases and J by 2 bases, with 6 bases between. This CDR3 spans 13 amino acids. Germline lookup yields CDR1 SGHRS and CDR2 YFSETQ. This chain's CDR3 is CASSLGSAYEQYF. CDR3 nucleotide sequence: TGCGCCAGCAGCTTGGGGTCGGCCTACGAGCAGTACTTC.

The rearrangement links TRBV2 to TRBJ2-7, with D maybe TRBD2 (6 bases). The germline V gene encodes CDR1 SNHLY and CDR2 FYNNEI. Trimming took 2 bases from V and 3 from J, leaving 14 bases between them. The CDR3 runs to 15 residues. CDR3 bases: TGTGCCAGCAGTGAATTCGGGGGAACGGACTACGAGCAGTACTTC. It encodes CASSEFGGTDYEQYF.

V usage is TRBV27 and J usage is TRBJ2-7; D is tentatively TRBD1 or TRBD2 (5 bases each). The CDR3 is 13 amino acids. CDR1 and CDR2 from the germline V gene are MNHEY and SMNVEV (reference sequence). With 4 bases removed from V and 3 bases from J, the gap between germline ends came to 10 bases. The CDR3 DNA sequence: TGTGCCAGCAGTTCGGGGACCAACTACGAGCAGTACTTC. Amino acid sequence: CASSSGTNYEQYF.

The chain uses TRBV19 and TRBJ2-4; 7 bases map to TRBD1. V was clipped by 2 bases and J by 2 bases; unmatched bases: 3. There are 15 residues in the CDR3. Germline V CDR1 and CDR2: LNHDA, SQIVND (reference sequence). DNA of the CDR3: TGTGCCAGTAGTATATCGGGACAGACCAAAAACATTCAGTACTTC. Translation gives CASSISGQTKNIQYF.

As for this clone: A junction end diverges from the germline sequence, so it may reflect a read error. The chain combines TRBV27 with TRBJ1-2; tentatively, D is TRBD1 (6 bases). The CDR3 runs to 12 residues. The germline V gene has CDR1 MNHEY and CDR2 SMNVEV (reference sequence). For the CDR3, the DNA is TGTGCCAGTTCCACAGGGAACTATGACTACACCTTC. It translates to CASSTGNYDYTF.

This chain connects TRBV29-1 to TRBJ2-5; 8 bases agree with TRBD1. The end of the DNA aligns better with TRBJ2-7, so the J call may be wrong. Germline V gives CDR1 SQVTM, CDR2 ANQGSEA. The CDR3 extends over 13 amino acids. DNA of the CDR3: TGCAGCGTAGGACAGGGTTTAATCTACGAGCAGTACTTC. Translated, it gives CSVGQGLIYEQYF.

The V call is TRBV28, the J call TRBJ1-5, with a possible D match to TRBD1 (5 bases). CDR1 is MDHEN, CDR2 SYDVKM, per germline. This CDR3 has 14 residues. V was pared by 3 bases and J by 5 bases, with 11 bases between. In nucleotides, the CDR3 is TGTGCCAGCAGTTTTCAGGACACCTATCAGCCCCAGCATTTT. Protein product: CASSFQDTYQPQHF. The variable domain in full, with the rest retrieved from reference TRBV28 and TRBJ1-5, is DVKVTQSSRYLVKRTGEKVFLECVQDMDHENMFWYRQDPGLGLRLIYFSYDVKMKEKGDIPEGYSVSREKKERFSLILESASTNQTSMYLCASSFQDTYQPQHFGDGTRLSIL.

In DNA form, the CDR3 reads TGTGCCTGGAGTGTAGTAGCTCTCGATGAGCAGTTCTTC. This gives the protein CAWSVVALDEQFF. V usage is TRBV30 and J usage is TRBJ2-1; D gene ambiguous. The CDR3 totals 13 residues. The V end lost 0 bases, the J end lost 8 bases, and 11 bases lay between the germline ends. From germline, CDR1 is GTSNPN and CDR2 SVGIG (reference sequence).

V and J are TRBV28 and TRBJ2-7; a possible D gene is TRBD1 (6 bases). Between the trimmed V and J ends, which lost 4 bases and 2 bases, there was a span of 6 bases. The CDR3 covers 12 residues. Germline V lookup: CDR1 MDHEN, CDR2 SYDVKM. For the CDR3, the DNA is TGTGCCAGCAGTTGGACAGCCTACGAGCAGTACTTC. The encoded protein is CASSWTAYEQYF.

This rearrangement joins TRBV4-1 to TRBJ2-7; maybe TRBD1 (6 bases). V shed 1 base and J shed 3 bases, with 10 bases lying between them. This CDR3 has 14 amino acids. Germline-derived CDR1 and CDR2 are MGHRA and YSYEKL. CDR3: CASSQGDTYYEQYF. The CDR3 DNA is TGCGCCAGCAGCCAAGGGGACACCTACTACGAGCAGTACTTC.

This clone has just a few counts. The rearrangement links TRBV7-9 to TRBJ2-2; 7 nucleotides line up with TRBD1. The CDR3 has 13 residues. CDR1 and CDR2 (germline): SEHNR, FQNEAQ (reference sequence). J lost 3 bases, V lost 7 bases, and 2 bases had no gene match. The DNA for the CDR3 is TGTGCCAGCAAGGGGGCAGACACCGGGGAGCTGTTTTTT. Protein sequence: CASKGADTGELFF. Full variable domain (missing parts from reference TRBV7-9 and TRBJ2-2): DTGVSQNPRHKITKRGQNVTFRCDPISEHNRLYWYRQTLGQGPEFLTYFQNEAQLEKSRLLSDRFSAERPKGSFSTLEIQRTEQGDSAMYLCASKGADTGELFFGEGSRLTVL.

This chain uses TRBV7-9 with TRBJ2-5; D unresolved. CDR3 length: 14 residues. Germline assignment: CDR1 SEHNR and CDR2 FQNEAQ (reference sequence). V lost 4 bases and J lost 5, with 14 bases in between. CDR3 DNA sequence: TGTGCCAGCAGCTCCGAGAATAATGAGGAGACCCAGTACTTC. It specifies CASSSENNEETQYF.

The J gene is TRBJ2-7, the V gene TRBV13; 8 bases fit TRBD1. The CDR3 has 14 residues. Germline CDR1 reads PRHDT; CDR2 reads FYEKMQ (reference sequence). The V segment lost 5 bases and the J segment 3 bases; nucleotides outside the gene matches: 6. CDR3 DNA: TGTGCCAGCAGCCACGGGACAGGTGTCTACGAGCAGTACTTC. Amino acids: CASSHGTGVYEQYF.

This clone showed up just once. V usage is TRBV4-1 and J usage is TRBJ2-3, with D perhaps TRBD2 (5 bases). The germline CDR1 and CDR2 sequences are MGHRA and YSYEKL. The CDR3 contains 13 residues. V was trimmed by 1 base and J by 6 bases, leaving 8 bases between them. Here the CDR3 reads CASSQGPGDTQYF. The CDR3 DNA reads TGCGCCAGCAGCCAAGGGCCGGGGGATACGCAGTATTTT.

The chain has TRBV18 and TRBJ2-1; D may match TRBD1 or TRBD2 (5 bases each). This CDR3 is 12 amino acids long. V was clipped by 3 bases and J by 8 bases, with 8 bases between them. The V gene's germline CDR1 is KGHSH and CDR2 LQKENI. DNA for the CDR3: TGTGCCAGCTCACCGAGGGGTGATGAGCAGTTCTTC. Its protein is CASSPRGDEQFF. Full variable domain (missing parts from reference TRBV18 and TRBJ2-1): NAGVMQNPRHLVRRRGQEARLRCSPMKGHSHVYWYRQLPEEGLKFMVYLQKENIIDESGMPKERFSAEFPKEGPSILRIQQVVRGDSAAYFCASSPRGDEQFFGPGTRLTVL.

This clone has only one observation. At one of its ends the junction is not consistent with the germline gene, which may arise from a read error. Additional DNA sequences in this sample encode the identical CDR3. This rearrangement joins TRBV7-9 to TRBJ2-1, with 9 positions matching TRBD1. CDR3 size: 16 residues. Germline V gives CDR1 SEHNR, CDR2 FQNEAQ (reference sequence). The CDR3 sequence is CASSLQGTGNYNEQFF. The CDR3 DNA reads TGCGCCAGCAGCTTACAAGGGACAGGGAACTACAATGAGCAGTTCTTC.